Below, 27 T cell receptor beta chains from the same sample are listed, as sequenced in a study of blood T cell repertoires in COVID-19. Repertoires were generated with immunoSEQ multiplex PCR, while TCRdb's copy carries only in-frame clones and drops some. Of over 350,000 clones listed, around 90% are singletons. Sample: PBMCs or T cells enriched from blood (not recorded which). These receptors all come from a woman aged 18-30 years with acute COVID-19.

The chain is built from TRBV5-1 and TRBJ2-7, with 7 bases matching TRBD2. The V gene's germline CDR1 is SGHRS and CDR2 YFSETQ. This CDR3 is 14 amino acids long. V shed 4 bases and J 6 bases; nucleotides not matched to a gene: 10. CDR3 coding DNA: TGCGCCAGCAGCCCCGGTACGTGGGAGGGCGAGCAGTACTTC. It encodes CASSPGTWEGEQYF.

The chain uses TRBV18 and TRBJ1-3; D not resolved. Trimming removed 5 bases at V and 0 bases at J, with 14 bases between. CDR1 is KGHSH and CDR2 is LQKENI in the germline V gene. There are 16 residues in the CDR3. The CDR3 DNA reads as TGTGCCAGCTCATTCTCCGCGTCCGTCTCTGGAAACACCATATATTTT. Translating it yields CASSFSASVSGNTIYF.

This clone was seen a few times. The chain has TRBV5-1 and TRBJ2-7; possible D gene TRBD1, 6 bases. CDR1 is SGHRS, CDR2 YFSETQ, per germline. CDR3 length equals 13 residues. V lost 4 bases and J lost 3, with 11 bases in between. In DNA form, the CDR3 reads TGCGCCAGCAGCCCCGGACAGTACTACGAGCAGTACTTC. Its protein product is CASSPGQYYEQYF. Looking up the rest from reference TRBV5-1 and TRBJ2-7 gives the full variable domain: KAGVTQTPRYLIKTRGQQVTLSCSPISGHRSVSWYQQTPGQGLQFLFEYFSETQRNKGNFPGRFSGRQFSNSRSEMNVSTLELGDSALYLCASSPGQYYEQYFGPGTRLTVT.

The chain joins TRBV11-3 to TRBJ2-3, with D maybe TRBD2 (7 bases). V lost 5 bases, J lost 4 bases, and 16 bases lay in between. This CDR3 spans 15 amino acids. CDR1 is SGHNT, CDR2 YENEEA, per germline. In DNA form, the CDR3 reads TGTGCCAGCAGCATGACGGGGGGCCGAGCAGATACGCAGTATTTT. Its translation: CASSMTGGRADTQYF.

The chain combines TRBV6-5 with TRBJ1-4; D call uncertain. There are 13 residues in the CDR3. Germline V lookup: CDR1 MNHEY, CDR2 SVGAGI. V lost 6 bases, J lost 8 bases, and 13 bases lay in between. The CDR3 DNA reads TGTGCCAGCAGAGTCCGTTTCGAGGAAAAACTGTTTTTT. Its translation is CASRVRFEEKLFF.

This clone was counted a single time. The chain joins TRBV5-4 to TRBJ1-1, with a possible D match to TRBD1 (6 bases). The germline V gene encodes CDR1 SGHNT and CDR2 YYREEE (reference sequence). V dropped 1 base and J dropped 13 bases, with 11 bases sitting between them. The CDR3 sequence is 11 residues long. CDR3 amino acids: CASSLQGRVFF. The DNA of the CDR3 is TGTGCCAGCAGCTTGCAGGGGAGGGTTTTCTTT.

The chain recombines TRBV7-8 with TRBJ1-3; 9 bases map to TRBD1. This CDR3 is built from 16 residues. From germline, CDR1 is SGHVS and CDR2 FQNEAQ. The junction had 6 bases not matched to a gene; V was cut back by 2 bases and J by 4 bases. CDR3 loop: CASSLPDRGLGNTIYF. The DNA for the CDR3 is TGTGCCAGCAGCTTACCGGACAGGGGACTCGGAAACACCATATATTTT. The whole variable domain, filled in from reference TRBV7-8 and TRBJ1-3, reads GAGVSQSPRYKVAKRGQDVALRCDPISGHVSLFWYQQALGQGPEFLTYFQNEAQLDKSGLPSDRFFAERPEGSVSTLKIQRTQQEDSAVYLCASSLPDRGLGNTIYFGEGSWLTVV.

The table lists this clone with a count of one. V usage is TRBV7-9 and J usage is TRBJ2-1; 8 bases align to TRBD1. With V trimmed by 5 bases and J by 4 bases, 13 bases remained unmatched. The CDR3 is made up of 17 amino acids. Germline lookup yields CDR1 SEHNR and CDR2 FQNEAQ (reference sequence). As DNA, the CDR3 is TGTGCCAGCAGCCCCGGACAGGGAACTTGGGGTTACAATGAGCAGTTCTTC. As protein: CASSPGQGTWGYNEQFF.

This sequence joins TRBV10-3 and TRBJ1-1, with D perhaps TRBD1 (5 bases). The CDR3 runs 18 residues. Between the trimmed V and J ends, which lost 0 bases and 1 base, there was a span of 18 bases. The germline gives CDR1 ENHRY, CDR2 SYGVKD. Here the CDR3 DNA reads TGTGCCATCAGTGAGTCGCGAGGAGGAGGGGTTGGGAACACTGAAGCTTTCTTT. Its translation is CAISESRGGGVGNTEAFF.

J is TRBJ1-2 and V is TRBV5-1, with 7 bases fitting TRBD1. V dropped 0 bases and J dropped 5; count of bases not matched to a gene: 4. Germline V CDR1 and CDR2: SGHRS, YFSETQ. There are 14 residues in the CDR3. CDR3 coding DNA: TGCGCCAGCAGCTTGGATGCAGGGGGTTATGGCTACACCTTC. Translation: CASSLDAGGYGYTF.

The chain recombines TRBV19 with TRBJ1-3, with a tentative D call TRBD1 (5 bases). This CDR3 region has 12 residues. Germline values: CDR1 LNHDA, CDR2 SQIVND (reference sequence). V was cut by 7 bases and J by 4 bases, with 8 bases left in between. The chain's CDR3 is CASIQEGNTIYF. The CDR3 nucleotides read TGTGCCAGTATACAGGAAGGAAACACCATATATTTT.

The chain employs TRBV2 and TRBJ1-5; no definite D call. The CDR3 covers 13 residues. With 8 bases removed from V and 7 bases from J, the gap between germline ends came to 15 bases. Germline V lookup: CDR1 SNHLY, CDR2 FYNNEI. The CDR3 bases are TGTGCCAGCGATAACGGGGTACGCCAGCCCCAGCATTTT. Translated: CASDNGVRQPQHF.

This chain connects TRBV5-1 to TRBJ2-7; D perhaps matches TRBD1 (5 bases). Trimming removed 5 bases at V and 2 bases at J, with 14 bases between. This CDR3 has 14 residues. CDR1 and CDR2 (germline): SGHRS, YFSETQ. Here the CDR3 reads CASSPFQGPYEQYF. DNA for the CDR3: TGCGCCAGCAGTCCTTTCCAGGGCCCCTACGAGCAGTACTTC.

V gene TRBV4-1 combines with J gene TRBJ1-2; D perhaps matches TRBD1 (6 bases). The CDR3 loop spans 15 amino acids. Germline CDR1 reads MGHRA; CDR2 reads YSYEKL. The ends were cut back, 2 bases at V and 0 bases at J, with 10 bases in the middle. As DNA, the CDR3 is TGCGCCAGCAGCCAAATTGGGACACCTAACTATGGCTACACCTTC. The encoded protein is CASSQIGTPNYGYTF.

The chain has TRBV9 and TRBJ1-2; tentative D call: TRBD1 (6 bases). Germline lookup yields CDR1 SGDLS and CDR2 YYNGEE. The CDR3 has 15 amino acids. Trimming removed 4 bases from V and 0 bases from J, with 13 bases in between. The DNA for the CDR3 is TGTGCCAGCAGCCCAAGGACAGCTCCTAACTATGGCTACACCTTC. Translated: CASSPRTAPNYGYTF.

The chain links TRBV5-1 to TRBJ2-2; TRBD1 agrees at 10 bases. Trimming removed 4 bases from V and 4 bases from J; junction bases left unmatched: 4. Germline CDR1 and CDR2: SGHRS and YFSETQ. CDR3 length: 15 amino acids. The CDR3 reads CASSQTGGRTGELFF. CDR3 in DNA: TGCGCCAGCAGCCAGACAGGGGGCCGCACCGGGGAGCTGTTTTTT.

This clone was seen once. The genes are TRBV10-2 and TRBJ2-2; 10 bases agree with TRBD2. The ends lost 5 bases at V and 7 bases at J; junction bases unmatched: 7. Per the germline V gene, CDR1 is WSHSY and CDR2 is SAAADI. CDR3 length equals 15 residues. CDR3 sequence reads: CASSRLAGEVGELFF. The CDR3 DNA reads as TGCGCCAGCAGTCGACTAGCGGGTGAAGTCGGGGAGCTGTTTTTT.

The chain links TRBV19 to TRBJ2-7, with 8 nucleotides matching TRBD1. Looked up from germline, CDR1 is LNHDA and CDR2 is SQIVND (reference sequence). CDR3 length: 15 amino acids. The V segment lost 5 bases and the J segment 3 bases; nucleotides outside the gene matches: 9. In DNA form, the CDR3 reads TGTGCCAGTAGTGAAACAGGGGGACTGCGCTACGAGCAGTACTTC. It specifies CASSETGGLRYEQYF. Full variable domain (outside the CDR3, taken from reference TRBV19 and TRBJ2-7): DGGITQSPKYLFRKEGQNVTLSCEQNLNHDAMYWYRQDPGQGLRLIYYSQIVNDFQKGDIAEGYSVSREKKESFPLTVTSAQKNPTAFYLCASSETGGLRYEQYFGPGTRLTVT.

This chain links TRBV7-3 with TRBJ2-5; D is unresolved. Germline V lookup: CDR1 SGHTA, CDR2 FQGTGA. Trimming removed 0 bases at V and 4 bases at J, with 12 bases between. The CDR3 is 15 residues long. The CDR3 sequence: CASSLTRGPPETQYF. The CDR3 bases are TGTGCCAGCAGCTTAACCCGCGGCCCCCCAGAGACCCAGTACTTC.

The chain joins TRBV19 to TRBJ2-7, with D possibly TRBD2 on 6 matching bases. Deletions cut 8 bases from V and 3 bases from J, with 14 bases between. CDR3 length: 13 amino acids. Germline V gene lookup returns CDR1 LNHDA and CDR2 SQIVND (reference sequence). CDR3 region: CASSIRENYEQYF. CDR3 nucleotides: TGTGCCAGTTCTATCCGGGAGAACTACGAGCAGTACTTC.

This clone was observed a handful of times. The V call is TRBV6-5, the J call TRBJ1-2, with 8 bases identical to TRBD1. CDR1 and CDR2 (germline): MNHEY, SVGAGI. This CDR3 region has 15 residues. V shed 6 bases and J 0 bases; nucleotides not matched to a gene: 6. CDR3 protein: CASRFGTGSNYGYTF. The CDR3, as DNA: TGTGCCAGCAGGTTCGGGACAGGATCTAACTATGGCTACACCTTC.

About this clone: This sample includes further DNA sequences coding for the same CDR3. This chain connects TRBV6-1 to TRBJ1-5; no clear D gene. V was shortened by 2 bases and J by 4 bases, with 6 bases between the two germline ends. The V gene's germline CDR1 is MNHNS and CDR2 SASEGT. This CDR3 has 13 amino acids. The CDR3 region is CASSEIENQPQHF. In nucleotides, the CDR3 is TGTGCCAGCAGTGAAATAGAGAATCAGCCCCAGCATTTT.

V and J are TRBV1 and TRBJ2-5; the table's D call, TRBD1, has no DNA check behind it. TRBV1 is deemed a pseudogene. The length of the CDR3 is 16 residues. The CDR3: CTSSQVGTKLQETQYF. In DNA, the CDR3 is TGCACCAGCAGCCAAGTGGGGACAAAACTTCAAGAGACCCAGTACTTC.

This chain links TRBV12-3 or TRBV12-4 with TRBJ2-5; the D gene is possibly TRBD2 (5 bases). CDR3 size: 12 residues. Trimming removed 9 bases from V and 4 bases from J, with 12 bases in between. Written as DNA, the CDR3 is TGTGCCAGTCGTGGGAGATTAGAGACCCAGTACTTC. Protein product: CASRGRLETQYF.

The CDR3 DNA sequence: TGTGCCACCAGTGATTCCGGACTAGTTGGTAATGAGCAGTTCTTC. The encoded protein is CATSDSGLVGNEQFF. This chain joins TRBV24-1 and TRBJ2-1; 7 bases are shared with TRBD2. Germline loops: CDR1 KGHDR, CDR2 SFDVKD. V lost 2 bases, J lost 7 bases, and 7 bases stayed unmatched. The CDR3 loop spans 15 amino acids.

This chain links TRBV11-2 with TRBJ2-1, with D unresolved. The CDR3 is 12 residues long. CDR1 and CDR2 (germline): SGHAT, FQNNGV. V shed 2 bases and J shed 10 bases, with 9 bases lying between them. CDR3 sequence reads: CASSLTMGEQFF. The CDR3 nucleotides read TGTGCCAGCAGCTTAACCATGGGCGAGCAGTTCTTC.

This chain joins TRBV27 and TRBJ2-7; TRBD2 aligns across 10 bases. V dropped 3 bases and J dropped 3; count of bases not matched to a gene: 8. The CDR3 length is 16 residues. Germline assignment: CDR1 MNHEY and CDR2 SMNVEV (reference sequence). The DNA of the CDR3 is TGTGCCAGCAGTTTCCTAGCGGGAGCAAGCCTCTACGAGCAGTACTTC. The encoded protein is CASSFLAGASLYEQYF.